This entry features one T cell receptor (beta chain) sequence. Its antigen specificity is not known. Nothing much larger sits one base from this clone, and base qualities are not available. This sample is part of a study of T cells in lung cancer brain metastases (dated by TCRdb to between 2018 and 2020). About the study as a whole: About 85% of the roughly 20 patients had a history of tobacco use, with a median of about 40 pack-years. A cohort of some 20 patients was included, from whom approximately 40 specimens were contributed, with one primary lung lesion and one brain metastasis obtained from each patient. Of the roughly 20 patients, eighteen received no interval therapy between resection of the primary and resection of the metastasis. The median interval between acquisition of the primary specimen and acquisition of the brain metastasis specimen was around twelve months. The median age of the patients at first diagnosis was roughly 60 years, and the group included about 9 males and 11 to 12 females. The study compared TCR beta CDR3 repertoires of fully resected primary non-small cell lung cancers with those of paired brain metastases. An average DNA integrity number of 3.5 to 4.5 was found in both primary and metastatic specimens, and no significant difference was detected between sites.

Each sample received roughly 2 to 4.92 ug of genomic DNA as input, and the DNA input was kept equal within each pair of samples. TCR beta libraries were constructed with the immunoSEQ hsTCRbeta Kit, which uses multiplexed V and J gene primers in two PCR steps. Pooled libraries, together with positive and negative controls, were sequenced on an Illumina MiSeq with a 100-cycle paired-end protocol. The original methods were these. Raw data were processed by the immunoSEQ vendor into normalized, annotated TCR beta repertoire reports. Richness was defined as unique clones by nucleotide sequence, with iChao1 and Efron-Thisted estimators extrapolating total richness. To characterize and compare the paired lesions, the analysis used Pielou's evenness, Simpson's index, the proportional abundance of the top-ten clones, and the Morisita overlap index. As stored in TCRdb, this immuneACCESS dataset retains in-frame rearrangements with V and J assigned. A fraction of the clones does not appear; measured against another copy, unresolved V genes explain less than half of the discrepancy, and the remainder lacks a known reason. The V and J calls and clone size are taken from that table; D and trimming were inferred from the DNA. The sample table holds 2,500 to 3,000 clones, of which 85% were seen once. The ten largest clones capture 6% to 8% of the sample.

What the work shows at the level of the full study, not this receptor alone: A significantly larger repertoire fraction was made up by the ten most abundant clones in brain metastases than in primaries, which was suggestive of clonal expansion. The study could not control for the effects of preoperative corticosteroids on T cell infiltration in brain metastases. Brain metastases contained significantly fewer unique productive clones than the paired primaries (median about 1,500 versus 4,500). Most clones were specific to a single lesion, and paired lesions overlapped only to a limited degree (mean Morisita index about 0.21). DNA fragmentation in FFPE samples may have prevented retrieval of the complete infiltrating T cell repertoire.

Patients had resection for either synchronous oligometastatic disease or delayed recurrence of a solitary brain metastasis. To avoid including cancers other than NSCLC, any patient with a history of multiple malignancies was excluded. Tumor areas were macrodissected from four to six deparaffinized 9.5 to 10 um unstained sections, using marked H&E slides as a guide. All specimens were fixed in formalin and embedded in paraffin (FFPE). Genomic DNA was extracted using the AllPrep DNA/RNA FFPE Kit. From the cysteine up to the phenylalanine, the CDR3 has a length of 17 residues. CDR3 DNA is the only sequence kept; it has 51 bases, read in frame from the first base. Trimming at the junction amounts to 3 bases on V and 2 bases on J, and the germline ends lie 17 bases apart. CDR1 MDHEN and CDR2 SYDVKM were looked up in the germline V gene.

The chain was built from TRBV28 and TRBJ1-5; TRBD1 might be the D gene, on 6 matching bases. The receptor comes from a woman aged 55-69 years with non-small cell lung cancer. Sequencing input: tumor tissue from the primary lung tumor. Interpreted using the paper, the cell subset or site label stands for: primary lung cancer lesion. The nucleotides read TGTGCCAGCAGTTTGGGGGGCGCCCATATGGGCAATCAGCCCCAGCATTTT. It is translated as CASSLGGAHMGNQPQHF.